The source of this T cell receptor (beta chain) is a study of T-cell memory formation after mild COVID-19. Study-level findings and limits: CD8+ contracting clones occupied EMRA, while CD4+ ones occupied mainly CM and EM. Memory from before infection featured some responding clones, which suggests cross-reactive memory joined. A second wave expanding day 15 to 37 was CD4+-biased; contracting clones were balanced.

This clonotype has just a few counts. As yet, its antigen is unknown. Germline CDR1 DFQATT, CDR2 SNEGSKA (reference sequence). V was trimmed by 6 bases and J by 3 bases, leaving 15 bases between them. CDR3 length equals 13 residues. A single record per CDR3 protein comes from TCRdb applying MiXCR to the 5' RACE reads. This sample has 250,000 to 300,000 distinct CDR3 sequences, with around 15% found just once. The material sequenced was PBMCs or a T cell subset sorted from them (not recorded which). The TCR comes from a man younger than 35 who had mild COVID-19 (a few samples of this study predate the infection). Cell type and time point are not known. This sequence joins TRBV20-1 and TRBJ2-7; D not certain. CDR3 region: CSAASDGYYEQYF. CDR3 bases: TGCAGTGCGGCTTCGGACGGATACTACGAGCAGTACTTC.